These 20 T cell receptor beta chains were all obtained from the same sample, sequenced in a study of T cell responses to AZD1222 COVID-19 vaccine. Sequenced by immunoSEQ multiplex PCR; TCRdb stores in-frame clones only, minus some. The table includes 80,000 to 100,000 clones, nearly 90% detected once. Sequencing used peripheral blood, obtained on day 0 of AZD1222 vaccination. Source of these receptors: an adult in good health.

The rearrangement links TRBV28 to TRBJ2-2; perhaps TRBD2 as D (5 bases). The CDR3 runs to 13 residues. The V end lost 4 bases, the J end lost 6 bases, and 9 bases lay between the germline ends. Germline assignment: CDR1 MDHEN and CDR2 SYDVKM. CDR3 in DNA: TGTGCCAGCAGTTACGGGGTCCCCGGGGAGCTGTTTTTT. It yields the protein CASSYGVPGELFF.

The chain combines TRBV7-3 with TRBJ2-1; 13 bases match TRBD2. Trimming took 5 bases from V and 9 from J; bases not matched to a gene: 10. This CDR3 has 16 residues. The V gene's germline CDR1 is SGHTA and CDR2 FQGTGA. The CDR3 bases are TGTGCCAGCAGCGAACTAGCGGGGGGGAGGAAAGGTGAGCAGTTCTTC. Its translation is CASSELAGGRKGEQFF.

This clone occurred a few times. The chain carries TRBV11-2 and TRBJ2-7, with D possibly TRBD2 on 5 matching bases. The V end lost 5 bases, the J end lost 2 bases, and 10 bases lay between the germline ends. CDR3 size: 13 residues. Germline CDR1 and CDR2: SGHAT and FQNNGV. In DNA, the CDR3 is TGTGCCAGCAGCCGATGGAGGACCTACGAGCAGTACTTC. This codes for CASSRWRTYEQYF.

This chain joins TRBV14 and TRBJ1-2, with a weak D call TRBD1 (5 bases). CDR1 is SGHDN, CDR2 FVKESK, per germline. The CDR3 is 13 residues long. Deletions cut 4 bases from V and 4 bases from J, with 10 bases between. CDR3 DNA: TGTGCCAGCAGCCGGGACTCGGGCTATGGCTACACCTTC. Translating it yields CASSRDSGYGYTF.

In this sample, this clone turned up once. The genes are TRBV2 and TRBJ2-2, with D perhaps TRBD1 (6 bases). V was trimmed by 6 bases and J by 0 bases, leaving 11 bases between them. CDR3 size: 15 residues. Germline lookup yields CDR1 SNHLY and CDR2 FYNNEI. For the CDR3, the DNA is TGTGCCAGCAGACGACAGGTTGCGAACACCGGGGAGCTGTTTTTT. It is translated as CASRRQVANTGELFF.

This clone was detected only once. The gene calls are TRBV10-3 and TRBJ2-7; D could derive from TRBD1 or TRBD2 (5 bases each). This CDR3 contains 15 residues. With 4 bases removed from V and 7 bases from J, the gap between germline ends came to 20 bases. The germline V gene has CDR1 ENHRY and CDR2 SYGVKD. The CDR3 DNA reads TGTGCCATCAGTGGGGGACCCAGCAGGGAAAGTGAGCAGTACTTC. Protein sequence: CAISGGPSRESEQYF.

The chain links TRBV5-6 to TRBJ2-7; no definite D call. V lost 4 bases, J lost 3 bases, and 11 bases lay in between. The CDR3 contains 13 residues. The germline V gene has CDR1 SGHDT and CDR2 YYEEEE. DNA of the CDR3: TGTGCCAGCAGCGTAACGGCCCTCTACGAGCAGTACTTC. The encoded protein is CASSVTALYEQYF.

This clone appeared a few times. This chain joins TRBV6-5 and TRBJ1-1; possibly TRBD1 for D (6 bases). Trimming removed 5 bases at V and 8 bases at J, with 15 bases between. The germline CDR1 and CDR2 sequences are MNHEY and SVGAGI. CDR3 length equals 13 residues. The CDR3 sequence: CASSIQSDREAFF. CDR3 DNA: TGTGCCAGCAGTATACAATCGGACAGAGAAGCTTTCTTT.

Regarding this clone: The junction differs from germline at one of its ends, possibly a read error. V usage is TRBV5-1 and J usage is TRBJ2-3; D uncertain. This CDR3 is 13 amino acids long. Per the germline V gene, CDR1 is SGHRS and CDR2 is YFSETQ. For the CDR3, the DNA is TGCGCCAGCAGCCCCCTGAGCACGGATACGCAGTATTTT. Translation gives CASSPLSTDTQYF.

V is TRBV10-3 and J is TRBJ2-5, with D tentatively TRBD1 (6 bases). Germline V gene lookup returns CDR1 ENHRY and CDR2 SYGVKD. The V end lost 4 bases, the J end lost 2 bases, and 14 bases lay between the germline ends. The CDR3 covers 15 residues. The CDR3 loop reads CAISATDRQQETQYF. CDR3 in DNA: TGTGCCATCAGTGCGACGGACAGACAGCAAGAGACCCAGTACTTC.

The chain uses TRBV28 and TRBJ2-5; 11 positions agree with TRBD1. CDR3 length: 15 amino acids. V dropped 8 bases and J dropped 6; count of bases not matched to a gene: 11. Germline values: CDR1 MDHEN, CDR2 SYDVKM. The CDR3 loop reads CASSSAGQGVQTQYF. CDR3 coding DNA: TGTGCCAGCTCATCGGCGGGACAGGGGGTTCAGACCCAGTACTTC.

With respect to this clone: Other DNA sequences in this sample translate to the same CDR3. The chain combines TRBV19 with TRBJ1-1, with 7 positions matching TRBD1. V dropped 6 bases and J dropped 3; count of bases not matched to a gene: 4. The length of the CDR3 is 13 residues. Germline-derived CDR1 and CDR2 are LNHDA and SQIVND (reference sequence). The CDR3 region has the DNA TGTGCCAGTAGCAACACAGGGGACACTGAAGCTTTCTTT. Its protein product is CASSNTGDTEAFF. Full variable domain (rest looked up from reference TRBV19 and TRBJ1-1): DGGITQSPKYLFRKEGQNVTLSCEQNLNHDAMYWYRQDPGQGLRLIYYSQIVNDFQKGDIAEGYSVSREKKESFPLTVTSAQKNPTAFYLCASSNTGDTEAFFGQGTRLTVV.

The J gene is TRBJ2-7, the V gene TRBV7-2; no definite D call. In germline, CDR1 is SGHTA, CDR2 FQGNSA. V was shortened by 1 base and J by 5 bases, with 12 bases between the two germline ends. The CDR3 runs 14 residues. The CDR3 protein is CASSLGATRHEQYF. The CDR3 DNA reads TGTGCCAGCAGCTTAGGAGCTACGAGGCACGAGCAGTACTTC.

The CDR3 sequence is CASSADVNTEAFF. For the CDR3, the DNA is TGCGCCAGCAGCGCGGACGTGAACACTGAAGCTTTCTTT. V gene TRBV5-1 combines with J gene TRBJ1-1; D ambiguous. CDR3 length equals 13 residues. Trimming left V 4 bases short and J 0 bases short, with 7 bases between. Germline CDR1 is SGHRS and CDR2 is YFSETQ.

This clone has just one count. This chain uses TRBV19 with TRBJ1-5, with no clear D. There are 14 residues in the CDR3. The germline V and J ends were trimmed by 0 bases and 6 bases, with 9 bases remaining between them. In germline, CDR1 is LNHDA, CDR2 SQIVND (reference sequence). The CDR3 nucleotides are TGTGCCAGTAGTATAGATCTCGGGCCTCAGCCCCAGCATTTT. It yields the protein CASSIDLGPQPQHF.

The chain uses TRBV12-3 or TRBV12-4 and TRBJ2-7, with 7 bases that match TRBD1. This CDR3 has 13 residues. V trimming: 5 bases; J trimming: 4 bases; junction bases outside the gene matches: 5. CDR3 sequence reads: CASSTGTVYEQYF. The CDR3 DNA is TGTGCCAGCAGTACCGGGACAGTTTACGAGCAGTACTTC.

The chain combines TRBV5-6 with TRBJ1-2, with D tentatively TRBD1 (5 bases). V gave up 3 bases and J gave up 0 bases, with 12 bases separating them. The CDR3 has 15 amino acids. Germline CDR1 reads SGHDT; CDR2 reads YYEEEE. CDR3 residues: CASSSSDRTNYGYTF. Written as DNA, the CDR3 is TGTGCCAGCAGCTCGTCCGACAGAACTAACTATGGCTACACCTTC.

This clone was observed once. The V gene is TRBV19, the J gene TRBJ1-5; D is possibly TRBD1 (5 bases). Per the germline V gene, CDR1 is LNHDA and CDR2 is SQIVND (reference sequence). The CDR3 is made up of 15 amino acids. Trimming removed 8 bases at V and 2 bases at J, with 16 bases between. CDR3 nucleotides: TGTGCCAGTGGAGGCACGGGACTCCGCAATCAGCCCCAGCATTTT. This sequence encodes CASGGTGLRNQPQHF.

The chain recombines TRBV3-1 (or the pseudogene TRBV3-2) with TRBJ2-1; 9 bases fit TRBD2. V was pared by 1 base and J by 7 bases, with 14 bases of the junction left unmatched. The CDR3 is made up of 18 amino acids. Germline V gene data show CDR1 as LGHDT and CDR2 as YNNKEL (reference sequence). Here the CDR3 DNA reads TGTGCCAGCAGCCAAGGGACCCCAGGACTAGCGTCATCAAATGAGCAGTTCTTC. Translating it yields CASSQGTPGLASSNEQFF.

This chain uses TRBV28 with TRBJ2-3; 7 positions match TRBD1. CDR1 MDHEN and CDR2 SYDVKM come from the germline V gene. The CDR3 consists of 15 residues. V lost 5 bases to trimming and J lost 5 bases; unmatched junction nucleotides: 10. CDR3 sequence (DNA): TGTGCCAGCAGTCCCCTCAGACAGGGAATAGATACGCAGTATTTT. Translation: CASSPLRQGIDTQYF.